One and the same sample provided the 23 T cell receptor beta chains below, sequenced in a study of blood T cell repertoires in COVID-19. Sequencing used immunoSEQ multiplex PCR; TCRdb keeps in-frame clones, though not all of them. The table has some 490,000 clones, around 85% seen once; the top ten hold under 4%. The sequencing sample was made of peripheral blood. The receptors come from a human donor in a cohort sampled during active COVID-19.

This sequence joins TRBV29-1 and TRBJ1-1; D is unclear. The ends were cut back, 5 bases at V and 4 bases at J, with 11 bases in the middle. Germline loops: CDR1 SQVTM, CDR2 ANQGSEA. The CDR3 extends over 12 amino acids. DNA for the CDR3: TGCAGCGTTAGGCACGGGTTCACTGAAGCTTTCTTT. It yields the protein CSVRHGFTEAFF.

V usage is TRBV5-5 and J usage is TRBJ1-1, with 9 nucleotides matching TRBD1. The CDR3 totals 15 residues. The V gene's germline CDR1 is SGHKS and CDR2 YYEKEE (reference sequence). V was clipped by 4 bases and J by 1 base; unmatched bases: 5. CDR3 DNA: TGTGCCAGCAGCATTTCGACAGGGGGGAACACTGAAGCTTTCTTT. Translation: CASSISTGGNTEAFF.

This sequence joins TRBV18 and TRBJ2-7; 8 bases are shared with TRBD1. CDR3 length: 14 amino acids. Per germline, CDR1 KGHSH and CDR2 LQKENI. With V trimmed by 6 bases and J by 5 bases, 9 bases remained unmatched. In DNA form, the CDR3 reads TGTGCCAGCTCGCCCGGACAGGGAAACAACGAGCAGTACTTC. Encoded protein: CASSPGQGNNEQYF.

V usage is TRBV27 and J usage is TRBJ2-2, with D hard to call. The V gene's germline CDR1 is MNHEY and CDR2 SMNVEV (reference sequence). CDR3 length: 15 residues. V lost 5 bases and J 4 bases, leaving 14 bases between the germline ends. The CDR3 spells CASSDGALITGELFF. For the CDR3, the DNA is TGTGCCAGCAGTGATGGAGCGCTGATCACCGGGGAGCTGTTTTTT.

The V call is TRBV28, the J call TRBJ1-5; TRBD1 might be the D (5 bases). Germline CDR1 is MDHEN and CDR2 is SYDVKM. The length of the CDR3 is 14 residues. The V end lost 2 bases, the J end lost 6 bases, and 11 bases lay between the germline ends. CDR3 amino acids: CASSLNQGGQPQHF. The CDR3 DNA reads as TGTGCCAGCAGTTTAAACCAGGGCGGTCAGCCCCAGCATTTT.

This rearrangement joins TRBV6-5 to TRBJ1-1, with a possible D match to TRBD1 (6 bases). The CDR3 runs to 16 residues. With 0 bases removed from V and 4 bases from J, the gap between germline ends came to 15 bases. The germline V gene encodes CDR1 MNHEY and CDR2 SVGAGI. Here the CDR3 DNA reads TGTGCCAGCAGTTACTCGCCCACAGGGAAGGGCACTGAAGCTTTCTTT. It codes for CASSYSPTGKGTEAFF.

V and J are TRBV27 and TRBJ2-7; no clear D. V lost 2 bases and J 3 bases, leaving 11 bases between the germline ends. CDR1 and CDR2 from the germline V gene are MNHEY and SMNVEV (reference sequence). CDR3 length: 14 residues. Here the CDR3 DNA reads TGTGCCAGCAGTTTAGTGGCCGCAAACTACGAGCAGTACTTC. Residues: CASSLVAANYEQYF.

V and J are TRBV2 and TRBJ1-5, with D hard to call. Germline CDR1 and CDR2: SNHLY and FYNNEI. The CDR3 contains 13 residues. V was pared by 6 bases and J by 3 bases, with 9 bases between. CDR3 sequence (DNA): TGTGCCAGCAGGGACTCTAACAATCAGCCCCAGCATTTT. It is translated as CASRDSNNQPQHF. The full variable domain, rest sourced from reference TRBV2 and TRBJ1-5, is EPEVTQTPSHQVTQMGQEVILRCVPISNHLYFYWYRQILGQKVEFLVSFYNNEISEKSEIFDDQFSVERPDGSNFTLKIRSTKLEDSAMYFCASRDSNNQPQHFGDGTRLSIL.

CDR3 loop: CASSPNNQPQHF. CDR3 nucleotides: TGTGCCAGTAGCCCTAATAATCAGCCCCAGCATTTT. This chain uses TRBV19 with TRBJ1-5; the D is unclear. The CDR3 is 12 amino acids. Germline V gives CDR1 LNHDA, CDR2 SQIVND (reference sequence). V lost 6 bases, J lost 4 bases, and 7 bases lay in between.

V usage is TRBV21-1 and J usage is TRBJ1-1; the table's TRBD1 call for D was not verified on the DNA. TRBV21-1 is a listed pseudogene. The CDR3 extends over 20 amino acids. CDR3 nucleotides: TGTGCCAGCAGCAACTTCGGGTCTCCGGGACACCACAGGGCGAACACTGAAGCTTTCTTT. Its translation: CASSNFGSPGHHRANTEAFF.

The chain combines TRBV9 with TRBJ2-2, with 9 bases aligning to TRBD2. This CDR3 has 16 amino acids. The J segment lost 2 bases and the V segment lost 1 base, leaving 3 bases of the junction unmatched. Per the germline V gene, CDR1 is SGDLS and CDR2 is YYNGEE. The CDR3 loop is CASSVLAGLNTGELFF. The CDR3 DNA reads as TGTGCCAGCAGCGTACTAGCGGGGCTTAACACCGGGGAGCTGTTTTTT.

This chain uses TRBV11-2 with TRBJ2-7; 12 positions agree with TRBD1. V shed 2 bases, J shed 7 bases, and the junction held 12 bases outside the gene matches. This CDR3 is 17 amino acids long. The germline CDR1 and CDR2 sequences are SGHAT and FQNNGV. The DNA for the CDR3 is TGTGCCAGCAGCTTATTTTCTCTCGGGACAGGGGGCGCTGAGCAGTACTTC. Translating gives CASSLFSLGTGGAEQYF.

This rearrangement joins TRBV12-3 or TRBV12-4 to TRBJ1-5; perhaps TRBD1 as D (6 bases). The CDR3 is 13 residues long. The ends were cut back, 8 bases at V and 3 bases at J, with 11 bases in the middle. The CDR3 is CASLGQLNQPQHF. CDR3 DNA sequence: TGTGCCAGCTTAGGACAGCTCAATCAGCCCCAGCATTTT.

The rearrangement uses TRBV12-3 or TRBV12-4 and TRBJ2-1; D not certain. V gave up 7 bases and J gave up 3 bases, with 4 bases separating them. This CDR3 comprises 11 residues. The CDR3 loop is CASTYYNEQFF. Here the CDR3 DNA reads TGTGCCAGCACCTACTACAATGAGCAGTTCTTC.

The rearrangement joins TRBV4-2 to TRBJ1-1; TRBD1 might be the D (6 bases). Germline loops: CDR1 LGHNA, CDR2 YNFKEQ. This CDR3 is 15 amino acids long. V gave up 0 bases and J gave up 5 bases, with 13 bases separating them. In DNA, the CDR3 is TGTGCCAGCAGCCAAGAAAGGGGGAGAAGAACTGAAGCTTTCTTT. This translates into CASSQERGRRTEAFF.

This clone has only one observation. The V gene is TRBV5-5, the J gene TRBJ2-7; possibly TRBD1 for D (6 bases). CDR1 SGHKS and CDR2 YYEKEE come from the germline V gene (reference sequence). V shed 1 base and J shed 5 bases, with 19 bases lying between them. The length of the CDR3 is 16 residues. The CDR3 nucleotides are TGTGCCAGCAGCTTGCAGGGGCCGAACGAGTGGGACGAGCAGTACTTC. Protein product: CASSLQGPNEWDEQYF.

This clone was seen only once. The chain couples TRBV4-2 to TRBJ2-2, with D possibly being TRBD2 (5 bases). This CDR3 contains 18 residues. Per the germline V gene, CDR1 is LGHNA and CDR2 is YNFKEQ. Trimming removed 3 bases from V and 3 bases from J, with 20 bases in between. As DNA, the CDR3 is TGTGCCAGCAGCCAGAGGGATGCGGATAGTTTGGACACCGGGGAGCTGTTTTTT. Amino acids: CASSQRDADSLDTGELFF.

CDR3 region: CASSSTGPTNEKLFF. CDR3 in DNA: TGCGCCAGCAGCTCGACAGGGCCAACTAATGAAAAACTGTTTTTT. The rearrangement links TRBV5-1 to TRBJ1-4; 7 bases match TRBD1. V lost 3 bases and J lost 0; bases outside the gene matches: 2. This CDR3 contains 15 residues. Germline CDR1 and CDR2: SGHRS and YFSETQ.

The chain has TRBV4-2 and TRBJ2-3; D gene unclear. The V gene lost 0 bases and the J gene lost 2 bases, with 15 bases spanning the gap. The CDR3 extends over 17 amino acids. Germline CDR1 LGHNA, CDR2 YNFKEQ. The CDR3 is CASSQEPGGAATDTQYF. CDR3 nucleotides: TGTGCCAGCAGCCAAGAACCCGGCGGAGCCGCCACAGATACGCAGTATTTT.

Comment on this clone: Different DNA sequences within this sample yield the same CDR3. J is TRBJ2-3 and V is TRBV19, with D possibly being TRBD2 (6 bases). V was trimmed by 3 bases and J by 1 base, leaving 8 bases between them. CDR1 is LNHDA, CDR2 SQIVND, per germline (reference sequence). The CDR3 is 14 residues long. This CDR3 is CASSIGGGTDTQYF. Written as DNA, the CDR3 is TGTGCCAGTAGTATCGGCGGGGGCACAGATACGCAGTATTTT.

The rearrangement joins TRBV19 to TRBJ2-7, with TRBD2 identical over 11 bases. J was trimmed by 2 bases and V by 7 bases; bases with no gene match: 7. The CDR3 extends over 15 amino acids. The germline V gene has CDR1 LNHDA and CDR2 SQIVND (reference sequence). CDR3 region: CASTPGTSGTYEQYF. In DNA form, the CDR3 reads TGTGCCAGTACCCCCGGGACTAGCGGTACCTACGAGCAGTACTTC.

V gene TRBV2 combines with J gene TRBJ2-1; D might be TRBD2 (5 bases). Trimming shortened V by 8 bases and J by 0 bases, and 8 bases separated the two germline ends. The CDR3 contains 13 residues. From germline, CDR1 is SNHLY and CDR2 FYNNEI. The CDR3 DNA is TGTGCCAGCTTCCGGGGCTCCTACAATGAGCAGTTCTTC. The encoded protein is CASFRGSYNEQFF.

V gene TRBV9 combines with J gene TRBJ2-3, with TRBD1 matching over 9 bases. The CDR3 loop spans 17 amino acids. The germline V gene has CDR1 SGDLS and CDR2 YYNGEE. The V segment lost 4 bases and the J segment 4 bases; nucleotides outside the gene matches: 13. Here the CDR3 DNA reads TGTGCCAGCAGCCAGACAGGGGGTATTAATCTGGCAGATACGCAGTATTTT. Encoded protein: CASSQTGGINLADTQYF. Drawing the rest from reference TRBV9 and TRBJ2-3, the complete variable domain is DSGVTQTPKHLITATGQRVTLRCSPRSGDLSVYWYQQSLDQGLQFLIQYYNGEERAKGNILERFSAQQFPDLHSELNLSSLELGDSALYFCASSQTGGINLADTQYFGPGTRLTVL.